This passage covers 23 T cell receptor beta chains from one sample sequenced in a study of monozygotic twins with cystic fibrosis. Libraries were prepared by immunoSEQ multiplex PCR; TCRdb keeps only in-frame clonotypes and omits some of them. The table records approximately 20,000 clones, 97% of them present only once. Sequencing was done on a sample of blood. The receptor source for this set is a girl aged 10 to 17 with cystic fibrosis.

The chain uses TRBV5-1 and TRBJ2-2, with TRBD2 as a possible D gene (6 bases). The V gene lost 7 bases and the J gene lost 3 bases, with 16 bases spanning the gap. This CDR3 spans 15 amino acids. From germline, CDR1 is SGHRS and CDR2 YFSETQ. The CDR3 spells CASRLGGLHTGELFF. Written as DNA, the CDR3 is TGCGCCAGCCGACTAGGCGGATTGCACACCGGGGAGCTGTTTTTT.

The rearrangement uses TRBV27 and TRBJ1-4; perhaps TRBD1 as D (6 bases). This CDR3 contains 17 residues. The V end lost 8 bases, the J end lost 7 bases, and 26 bases lay between the germline ends. CDR1 is MNHEY, CDR2 SMNVEV, per germline (reference sequence). The CDR3 spells CASGFGAGQTLREKLFF. The DNA of the CDR3 is TGTGCCAGCGGGTTTGGAGCCGGACAGACCCTTCGTGAAAAACTGTTTTTT.

Turning to this clone: Germline and junction disagree at one end, which may indicate a read error. This sequence joins TRBV6-6 and TRBJ1-1; 10 nucleotides align to TRBD1. Germline assignment: CDR1 MNHNY and CDR2 SVGAGI (reference sequence). The CDR3 runs 16 residues. In DNA, the CDR3 is TGTGCCAGCAGTTACGGAAGGGGACAGGGGAACACTGAAGCTTTTTTT. Amino acids: CASSYGRGQGNTEAFF.

This chain joins TRBV6-5 and TRBJ2-5; D call uncertain. Trimming left V 6 bases short and J 4 bases short, with 15 bases between. The germline V gene encodes CDR1 MNHEY and CDR2 SVGAGI. The CDR3 is 14 amino acids. CDR3 DNA: TGTGCCAGCAGGCCCTTTACCGGCGGAGAGACCCAGTACTTC. This translates into CASRPFTGGETQYF.

The chain is built from TRBV28 and TRBJ1-4; D unclear. V was pared by 2 bases and J by 12 bases, with 10 bases between. Germline CDR1 MDHEN, CDR2 SYDVKM. CDR3 length: 12 residues. The CDR3 here is CASSLARNQLFF. CDR3 sequence (DNA): TGTGCCAGCAGTTTAGCCAGAAACCAACTGTTTTTT. Supplemented by reference TRBV28 and TRBJ1-4, the full variable domain reads DVKVTQSSRYLVKRTGEKVFLECVQDMDHENMFWYRQDPGLGLRLIYFSYDVKMKEKGDIPEGYSVSREKKERFSLILESASTNQTSMYLCASSLARNQLFFGSGTQLSVL.

This clone was detected once. The chain couples TRBV7-2 to TRBJ2-3, with TRBD1 matching over 10 bases. V was clipped by 7 bases and J by 7 bases; unmatched bases: 8. There are 14 residues in the CDR3. Germline V gene sequence: CDR1 SGHTA, CDR2 FQGNSA. The CDR3 sequence is CASTRGTGVYTQYF. CDR3 bases: TGTGCCAGCACTCGAGGGACAGGGGTGTATACGCAGTATTTT. Looking up the rest from reference TRBV7-2 and TRBJ2-3 gives the full variable domain: GAGVSQSPSNKVTEKGKDVELRCDPISGHTALYWYRQSLGQGLEFLIYFQGNSAPDKSGLPSDRFSAERTGGSVSTLTIQRTQQEDSAVYLCASTRGTGVYTQYFGPGTRLTVL.

This clone was seen only once. The chain employs TRBV4-1 and TRBJ2-5; D is perhaps TRBD2 (6 bases). Per the germline V gene, CDR1 is MGHRA and CDR2 is YSYEKL. The CDR3 runs to 14 residues. Trimming cost V 2 bases and J 2 bases, with 9 bases left between them. This CDR3 reads CASSQTGVQETQYF. CDR3 DNA: TGCGCCAGCAGCCAAACGGGGGTTCAAGAGACCCAGTACTTC.

This chain connects TRBV6-5 to TRBJ1-2; D is perhaps TRBD1 (5 bases). V was pared by 0 bases and J by 10 bases, with 15 bases between. The CDR3 totals 14 residues. CDR1 and CDR2 (germline): MNHEY, SVGAGI. The CDR3 sequence: CASSYSGGAINYTF. For the CDR3, the DNA is TGTGCCAGCAGTTACTCGGGCGGGGCTATAAACTACACCTTC.

The CDR3 protein is CSVVRERTNVRTDTQYF. Written as DNA, the CDR3 is TGCAGCGTTGTCAGGGAAAGGACCAACGTGAGGACAGATACGCAGTATTTT. This chain joins TRBV29-1 and TRBJ2-3, with D tentatively TRBD1 (5 bases). V gave up 4 bases and J gave up 3 bases, with 23 bases separating them. CDR1 and CDR2 from the germline V gene are SQVTM and ANQGSEA. CDR3 length equals 17 residues.

This chain uses TRBV10-3 with TRBJ2-2; the match to TRBD2 covers 11 bases. The ends lost 5 bases at V and 7 bases at J; junction bases unmatched: 9. From germline, CDR1 is ENHRY and CDR2 SYGVKD. The CDR3 is 16 residues long. In nucleotides, the CDR3 is TGTGCCATCAGTCTGAAGGTAGCGGGAGGGGACGGGGAGCTGTTTTTT. Translating gives CAISLKVAGGDGELFF.

The chain links TRBV7-2 to TRBJ2-3; no clear D gene. CDR1 is SGHTA and CDR2 is FQGNSA in the germline V gene. The V end was cut by 5 bases, the J end by 1 base, with 10 bases between. The CDR3 is 14 amino acids. Here the CDR3 DNA reads TGTGCCAGCAGCCCCAGGTTTGGCACAGATACGCAGTATTTT. Encoded protein: CASSPRFGTDTQYF.

The chain employs TRBV29-1 and TRBJ2-2; tentative D call: TRBD1 (6 bases). V was cut by 7 bases and J by 3 bases, with 12 bases left in between. Germline V gene data show CDR1 as SQVTM and CDR2 as ANQGSEA. This CDR3 is 13 amino acids long. The CDR3 coding sequence is TGCAGCGGGGTGCACAGGGACACCGGGGAGCTGTTTTTT. Amino acid sequence: CSGVHRDTGELFF.

The chain couples TRBV10-3 to TRBJ2-7; D may be TRBD2 (5 bases). Germline V gives CDR1 ENHRY, CDR2 SYGVKD. The CDR3 extends over 20 amino acids. The V gene lost 7 bases and the J gene lost 7 bases, with 38 bases spanning the gap. The chain's CDR3 is CAITQRSRARGHAEVGEQYV. As DNA, the CDR3 is TGTGCCATCACCCAACGATCCCGAGCACGCGGGCACGCCGAGGTTGGGGAGCAGTACGTC.

The CDR3 reads CASSRRGGTEAFF. CDR3 coding DNA: TGTGCCAGCAGCCGGAGGGGGGGCACTGAAGCTTTCTTT. This rearrangement joins TRBV5-4 to TRBJ1-1; D may be TRBD1 (6 bases). The germline V gene encodes CDR1 SGHNT and CDR2 YYREEE (reference sequence). This CDR3 is 13 amino acids long. The V end was cut by 4 bases, the J end by 4 bases, with 11 bases between.

The V gene is TRBV7-2, the J gene TRBJ2-4, with 7 bases aligning to TRBD2. Germline-derived CDR1 and CDR2 are SGHTA and FQGNSA. V shed 2 bases and J 8 bases; nucleotides not matched to a gene: 6. CDR3 length: 14 amino acids. In DNA form, the CDR3 reads TGTGCCAGCAGCTTATCGGGGAGGGTACACATTCAGTACTTC. Amino acids: CASSLSGRVHIQYF.

The V call is TRBV5-4, the J call TRBJ2-3; 14 bases are shared with TRBD2. This CDR3 has 18 amino acids. Germline CDR1 SGHNT, CDR2 YYREEE (reference sequence). Trimming at V came to 4 bases and at J to 6 bases, leaving 13 bases not matched to a gene. The DNA for the CDR3 is TGTGCCAGCAGCGGAAATGCGGGACTAGCGGGGGTGGGTGATACGCAGTATTTT. Translated: CASSGNAGLAGVGDTQYF.

The rearrangement links TRBV11-2 to TRBJ2-7, with TRBD1 matching over 10 bases. Germline V gives CDR1 SGHAT, CDR2 FQNNGV. This CDR3 is built from 17 residues. J gave up 3 bases and V 3 bases, and 11 bases lay outside the gene matches. DNA of the CDR3: TGTGCCAGCAGCTTTTTAGCCGACAGGGGGCTCAACTACGAGCAGTACTTC. Its protein product is CASSFLADRGLNYEQYF.

This clone was detected once. The CDR3: CASSQNGAGTSGDNEQFF. CDR3 in DNA: TGCGCCAGCAGCCAAAACGGGGCCGGGACTAGCGGGGACAATGAGCAGTTCTTC. The J gene is TRBJ2-1, the V gene TRBV4-1; 13 bases map to TRBD2. From germline, CDR1 is MGHRA and CDR2 YSYEKL. The CDR3 length is 18 residues. J was trimmed by 5 bases and V by 2 bases; bases with no gene match: 9.

V is TRBV29-1 and J is TRBJ2-7, with 7 bases identical to TRBD2. Germline loops: CDR1 SQVTM, CDR2 ANQGSEA. The CDR3 is 12 residues long. V gave up 5 bases and J gave up 7 bases; unmatched junction bases: 8. The CDR3 sequence is CSVTPGGTEQYF. The CDR3 DNA is TGCAGCGTTACCCCCGGGGGGACGGAGCAGTACTTC.

CDR3 nucleotide sequence: TGTGCCAGTAGTATAGAAAGAGGACATTTAATATCCGGGGAGCTGTTTTTT. As protein: CASSIERGHLISGELFF. The gene calls are TRBV19 and TRBJ2-2, with D possibly matching TRBD1 (5 bases). V gave up 0 bases and J gave up 6 bases, with 17 bases separating them. CDR1 and CDR2 from the germline V gene are LNHDA and SQIVND (reference sequence). The CDR3 has 17 residues.

The chain carries TRBV7-2 and TRBJ1-1, with 10 bases aligning to TRBD1. In germline, CDR1 is SGHTA, CDR2 FQGNSA. Trimming cost V 5 bases and J 11 bases; bases outside gene matches: 17. This CDR3 region has 16 residues. As DNA, the CDR3 is TGTGCCAGCAGCCCACAGAGGGACAGGGGTGGCCTTTTGGCTTTCTTT. Its translation is CASSPQRDRGGLLAFF.

This chain connects TRBV29-1 to TRBJ2-3, with 13 bases that match TRBD2. The ends lost 6 bases at V and 4 bases at J; junction bases unmatched: 13. Germline V gives CDR1 SQVTM, CDR2 ANQGSEA. CDR3 length: 17 residues. Here the CDR3 reads CSVLGLAGEGGPDTQYF. The CDR3 nucleotides read TGCAGCGTCCTCGGACTAGCGGGAGAGGGCGGGCCAGATACGCAGTATTTT.

CDR3 coding DNA: TGTGCCAGCAGCCCCCGACTAGCGGGGGTCAATGAGCAGTTCTTC. This gives the protein CASSPRLAGVNEQFF. This chain joins TRBV7-9 and TRBJ2-1; 12 bases are shared with TRBD2. CDR3 size: 15 residues. Germline V gene data show CDR1 as SEHNR and CDR2 as FQNEAQ (reference sequence). Trimming cost V 5 bases and J 6 bases; bases outside gene matches: 5.